Presented here are 4 T cell receptor beta chains from one specimen sequenced in a study of T cell responses to AZD1222 COVID-19 vaccine. Data came from immunoSEQ multiplex PCR; TCRdb stores just in-frame clones and leaves some out. The sample holds more than 150,000 clones, 90% seen once. The sample was peripheral blood, taken on day 0 of AZD1222 vaccination. These receptors were collected from an adult in good health.

Here the CDR3 DNA reads TGTGCCAGCAGTTTAAGGAACTTTTACATGAACACTGAAGCTTTCTTT. Translation gives CASSLRNFYMNTEAFF. The rearrangement links TRBV28 to TRBJ1-1; D unclear. The CDR3 spans 16 residues. V lost 2 bases, J lost 0 bases, and 13 bases lay in between. The germline V gene has CDR1 MDHEN and CDR2 SYDVKM.

The rearrangement uses TRBV6-4 and TRBJ2-3, with 11 positions matching TRBD2. The junction had 11 bases not matched to a gene; V was cut back by 0 bases and J by 0 bases. Germline V CDR1 and CDR2: MRHNA, SNTAGT. This CDR3 comprises 20 residues. The CDR3 DNA sequence: TGTGCCAGCAGTGACTCGACTACTGGGACTAGCGGCCATAGCACAGATACGCAGTATTTT. This translates into CASSDSTTGTSGHSTDTQYF.

This rearrangement joins TRBV7-2 to TRBJ1-6; D not resolved. The V end was cut by 1 base, the J end by 6 bases, with 4 bases between. Germline CDR1 SGHTA, CDR2 FQGNSA. The CDR3 has 13 residues. CDR3: CASSLGTNSPLHF. As DNA, the CDR3 is TGTGCCAGCAGCTTAGGAACTAATTCACCCCTCCACTTT.

The J gene is TRBJ2-7, the V gene TRBV7-8; 9 bases are a match to TRBD2. Germline CDR1 and CDR2: SGHVS and FQNEAQ. Trimming removed 3 bases from V and 5 bases from J; junction bases left unmatched: 11. The CDR3 has 16 amino acids. DNA for the CDR3: TGTGCCAGCAGCTTCAATTGGGTAGCGGGAGCTCACGAGCAGTACTTC. Translation: CASSFNWVAGAHEQYF.